This T cell receptor (beta chain) emerged from a study of monozygotic twins with inflammatory bowel disease. For this clonotype: Its cognate antigen is unknown.

A 6-nucleotide sample barcode was carried by the UMIs, which template switching added. TCRdb re-called the 5' RACE reads; one entry per CDR3 protein, DNA not given. The specimen's table records 150,000 to 200,000 distinct CDR3 sequences. Every donor provided one blood sample measuring approximately 2.7 ml. Study outcomes and limitations: Against healthy co-twins, IBD patients had lower TCRbeta diversity (measured by inverse Simpson).

This TCR derives from a human donor with ulcerative colitis or Crohn's disease, or a healthy co-twin of an affected twin (not recorded which). What was sequenced was blood.

The CDR3 here is CASSPGQGSTQYF. The genes are TRBV11-2 and TRBJ2-3; with no DNA, the TCRdb D assignment of TRBD1 cannot be verified. The CDR3 has 13 amino acids. Germline CDR1 is SGHAT and CDR2 is FQNNGV.